Shown below are 24 T cell receptor beta chains from a single sample sequenced in a study of identical twins (dated by TCRdb to the mid-2010s). The library relied on 5' RACE. Sequencing used an Illumina HiSeq 2000. The public reads were run again by TCRdb, first through fastp at Q25 and then through MiXCR, and only productive beta chains were kept. Every entry covers one CDR3 protein and lists the most common genes and DNA from its rows. The sample records over 600,000 distinct CDR3 sequences, about 20% of which are singletons. The ten largest clonotypes hold more than 4% of the sample. These data were also filed under a second study, of T cells expressing NK-cell markers.

Material for sequencing was PBMCs. The receptors were sampled from a woman between 18 and 29 years old in good health.

This clonotype has a handful of counts. The rearrangement uses TRBV20-1 and TRBJ1-4; possible D gene TRBD1, 5 bases. The CDR3 has 13 residues. Trimming removed 3 bases at V and 8 bases at J, with 13 bases between. The germline V gene encodes CDR1 DFQATT and CDR2 SNEGSKA (reference sequence). CDR3 sequence (DNA): TGCAGTGCTAGCCCCAGGGAGAGGGAAAAACTGTTTTTT. Protein sequence: CSASPREREKLFF.

The chain links TRBV19 to TRBJ1-1; D is unresolved. Trimming took 3 bases from V and 5 from J, leaving 13 bases between them. The CDR3 sequence is 14 residues long. The germline gives CDR1 LNHDA, CDR2 SQIVND (reference sequence). The CDR3, as DNA: TGTGCCAGTAGTATCGACACCGTAGGGACTGAAGCTTTCTTT. Residues: CASSIDTVGTEAFF.

This chain uses TRBV10-3 with TRBJ1-1; D perhaps matches TRBD1 (5 bases). Deletions cut 7 bases from V and 4 bases from J, with 10 bases between. The V gene's germline CDR1 is ENHRY and CDR2 SYGVKD. CDR3 length equals 12 residues. In DNA, the CDR3 is TGTGCCATCATGGGGCAAGGCACTGAAGCTTTCTTT. It translates to CAIMGQGTEAFF.

This clonotype appeared a few times. The chain combines TRBV30 with TRBJ1-1, with D tentatively TRBD1 (5 bases). The CDR3 is 13 residues long. Germline lookup yields CDR1 GTSNPN and CDR2 SVGIG (reference sequence). V lost 3 bases to trimming and J lost 7 bases, with 15 bases between them. CDR3 nucleotides: TGTGCCTGGAGGGCCCAGGGTTCCCTTGAAGCTTTCTTT. Translation: CAWRAQGSLEAFF. The entire variable domain, with the rest obtained from reference TRBV30 and TRBJ1-1, is as follows: SQTIHQWPATLVQPVGSPLSLECTVEGTSNPNLYWYRQAAGRGLQLLFYSVGIGQISSEVPQNLSASRPQDRQFILSSKKLLLSDSGFYLCAWRAQGSLEAFFGQGTRLTVV.

The chain is built from TRBV5-1 and TRBJ2-2; D perhaps matches TRBD2 (6 bases). Deletions cut 4 bases from V and 8 bases from J, with 15 bases between. The CDR3 length is 14 residues. The V gene's germline CDR1 is SGHRS and CDR2 YFSETQ. This CDR3 is CASSTRDSHGELFF. The CDR3 DNA sequence: TGCGCCAGCAGCACCCGGGACTCACATGGGGAGCTGTTTTTT.

This clonotype has at least ten counts. The rearrangement uses TRBV10-3 and TRBJ2-7; a possible D gene is TRBD2 (6 bases). Germline V CDR1 and CDR2: ENHRY, SYGVKD. The CDR3 is 13 amino acids. V was shortened by 6 bases and J by 3 bases, with 12 bases between the two germline ends. CDR3 loop: CAISDSGFYEQYF. The CDR3 DNA is TGTGCCATCAGCGATAGCGGATTCTACGAGCAGTACTTC.

This clonotype has a count of ten or more. The V and J genes are TRBV20-1 and TRBJ2-1, with 8 bases lining up with TRBD2. Germline CDR1 reads DFQATT; CDR2 reads SNEGSKA (reference sequence). V lost 7 bases to trimming and J lost 0 bases; unmatched junction nucleotides: 8. The CDR3 runs 15 residues. The CDR3 DNA reads TGCAGTGGAAGACCTAGCGGGCCCTCCTACAATGAGCAGTTCTTC. It is translated as CSGRPSGPSYNEQFF.

This clonotype was counted only a few times. The CDR3 loop is CASSTSPGELFF. In nucleotides, the CDR3 is TGTGCCAGTAGTACTTCCCCCGGGGAGCTGTTTTTT. This rearrangement joins TRBV19 to TRBJ2-2; no firm D call. V was trimmed by 4 bases and J by 6 bases, leaving 6 bases between them. The CDR3 is 12 amino acids. Germline V lookup: CDR1 LNHDA, CDR2 SQIVND (reference sequence).

This clonotype was counted a few times. The genes are TRBV10-3 and TRBJ2-6; no definite D call. CDR1 and CDR2 (germline): ENHRY, SYGVKD. The CDR3 spans 12 residues. Trimming took 6 bases from V and 1 from J, leaving 1 base between them. CDR3 amino acids: CAIRSGANVLTF. CDR3 DNA: TGTGCCATCAGGTCTGGGGCCAACGTCCTGACTTTC.

V gene TRBV7-9 combines with J gene TRBJ2-5; D gene ambiguous. Germline assignment: CDR1 SEHNR and CDR2 FQNEAQ (reference sequence). V was pared by 5 bases and J by 2 bases, with 12 bases between. The CDR3 has 14 residues. The CDR3 bases are TGTGCCAGCAGCATATTACTCAAACAAGAGACCCAGTACTTC. It yields the protein CASSILLKQETQYF.

In this sample, this clonotype turned up many times. The chain couples TRBV12-3 or TRBV12-4 to TRBJ1-2, with TRBD1 as a possible D gene (5 bases). V lost 1 base and J lost 5, with 14 bases in between. This CDR3 spans 15 amino acids. The CDR3 loop reads CASSLGNTGFYGYTF. The DNA for the CDR3 is TGTGCCAGCAGTTTAGGAAATACAGGATTTTATGGCTACACCTTC.

This clonotype was detected many times. The chain combines TRBV10-1 with TRBJ2-3; D perhaps matches TRBD2 (5 bases). Germline lookup yields CDR1 WNHNN and CDR2 SYGVQD (reference sequence). The CDR3 sequence is 15 residues long. V dropped 2 bases and J dropped 5 bases, with 14 bases sitting between them. In nucleotides, the CDR3 is TGCGCCAGCAGTGAGACGATTGAGGCGGGAGATACGCAGTATTTT. Translating it yields CASSETIEAGDTQYF.

This clonotype was found a few times. CDR3 residues: CASSPLPGALGYTF. The CDR3 DNA sequence: TGTGCCAGCAGCCCCCTCCCAGGGGCGCTCGGCTACACCTTC. The chain combines TRBV3-1 with TRBJ1-2; a weak D match, TRBD1 (6 bases). CDR1 is LGHDT and CDR2 is YNNKEL in the germline V gene (reference sequence). V was pared by 4 bases and J by 8 bases, with 17 bases between. This CDR3 region has 14 residues.

This clonotype was detected a few times. The chain carries TRBV20-1 and TRBJ1-1; D gene unclear. The CDR3 is 12 residues long. CDR1 and CDR2 from the germline V gene are DFQATT and SNEGSKA (reference sequence). V lost 5 bases, J lost 0 bases, and 7 bases lay in between. The DNA of the CDR3 is TGCAGTGCTGCTTACATGAACACTGAAGCTTTCTTT. It translates to CSAAYMNTEAFF.

This clonotype was seen only a few times. The chain combines TRBV20-1 with TRBJ2-7; no clear D gene. Deletions cut 5 bases from V and 2 bases from J, with 10 bases between. CDR1 is DFQATT and CDR2 is SNEGSKA in the germline V gene (reference sequence). The length of the CDR3 is 12 residues. CDR3 residues: CSARVDPYEQYF. The CDR3 bases are TGCAGTGCTCGCGTCGACCCCTACGAGCAGTACTTC.

The CDR3 sequence: CASHMTAGTDTQYF. DNA of the CDR3: TGTGCCAGTCATATGACAGCGGGCACAGATACGCAGTATTTT. This chain joins TRBV19 and TRBJ2-3; D is perhaps TRBD1 or TRBD2 (5 bases each). Trimming stripped 8 bases from V and 1 base from J, with 13 bases between. Germline CDR1 LNHDA, CDR2 SQIVND (reference sequence). CDR3 length: 14 amino acids.

This rearrangement joins TRBV5-5 to TRBJ2-5, with unresolved D. Germline loops: CDR1 SGHKS, CDR2 YYEKEE (reference sequence). V was pared by 0 bases and J by 2 bases, with 20 bases between. This CDR3 has 18 residues. This chain's CDR3 is CASSLAVTLIVGQETQYF. CDR3 coding DNA: TGTGCCAGCAGCTTGGCGGTGACCCTAATTGTGGGTCAAGAGACCCAGTACTTC. The entire variable domain, with the rest obtained from reference TRBV5-5 and TRBJ2-5, is as follows: DAGVTQSPTHLIKTRGQQVTLRCSPISGHKSVSWYQQVLGQGPQFIFQYYEKEERGRGNFPDRFSARQFPNYSSELNVNALLLGDSALYLCASSLAVTLIVGQETQYFGPGTRLLVL.

This clonotype was seen ten or more times. The genes are TRBV6-1 and TRBJ2-4; D is uncertain. This CDR3 comprises 13 residues. V was cut by 6 bases and J by 7 bases, with 13 bases left in between. Germline V gene data show CDR1 as MNHNS and CDR2 as SASEGT. CDR3 sequence: CASRGQSRNIQYF. In DNA, the CDR3 is TGTGCCAGCAGAGGTCAAAGTAGGAACATTCAGTACTTC.

The chain carries TRBV12-3 or TRBV12-4 and TRBJ2-5; TRBD1 matches 8 bases. After removal of 6 bases from V and 2 bases from J, the junction contained 5 bases not matched to a gene. The CDR3 is made up of 14 amino acids. This CDR3 reads CASSYRGFQETQYF. Written as DNA, the CDR3 is TGTGCCAGCAGCTACAGGGGGTTTCAAGAGACCCAGTACTTC.

The rearrangement links TRBV23-1 to TRBJ2-7; unclear D gene. TRBV23-1 is an open reading frame, and its role is uncertain. Trimming pared 6 bases from V and 3 bases from J, leaving 15 bases between. The CDR3 length is 14 residues. In nucleotides, the CDR3 is TGCGCCAGCAGCCCGTTAGCAATCCTCTACGAGCAGTACTTC. Protein sequence: CASSPLAILYEQYF.

V gene TRBV5-1 combines with J gene TRBJ2-3; D is perhaps TRBD1 (5 bases). The V and J ends lost 0 bases and 2 bases respectively, with 13 bases between them. Germline CDR1 is SGHRS and CDR2 is YFSETQ. The CDR3 totals 16 residues. The CDR3 reads CASSLETVINTDTQYF. CDR3 in DNA: TGCGCCAGCAGCTTGGAGACAGTGATTAACACAGATACGCAGTATTTT. Supplemented by reference TRBV5-1 and TRBJ2-3, the full variable domain reads KAGVTQTPRYLIKTRGQQVTLSCSPISGHRSVSWYQQTPGQGLQFLFEYFSETQRNKGNFPGRFSGRQFSNSRSEMNVSTLELGDSALYLCASSLETVINTDTQYFGPGTRLTVL.

The chain employs TRBV10-3 and TRBJ2-1, with a weak D call TRBD1 (6 bases). This CDR3 contains 16 residues. V lost 3 bases and J 1 base, leaving 13 bases between the germline ends. The V gene's germline CDR1 is ENHRY and CDR2 SYGVKD. CDR3 amino acids: CAISENKGVSYNEQFF. The CDR3 nucleotides are TGTGCCATCAGTGAAAACAAGGGGGTGTCCTACAATGAGCAGTTCTTC.

This clonotype appeared a few times. The chain is built from TRBV20-1 and TRBJ2-5, with TRBD1 matching 7 bases. CDR1 DFQATT and CDR2 SNEGSKA come from the germline V gene (reference sequence). Trimming took 6 bases from V and 5 from J; bases not matched to a gene: 12. The CDR3 is 14 residues long. This chain's CDR3 is CSAQDRVGEETQYF. The CDR3 DNA is TGCAGTGCGCAAGACAGGGTTGGTGAGGAGACCCAGTACTTC.

This clonotype was seen many times. This chain connects TRBV7-8 to TRBJ2-3, with 10 bases identical to TRBD1. V lost 1 base, J lost 5 bases, and 6 bases stayed unmatched. This CDR3 spans 16 amino acids. Looked up from germline, CDR1 is SGHVS and CDR2 is FQNEAQ. In nucleotides, the CDR3 is TGTGCCAGCAGCTTAGAGGGACAGGGGATCATAGATACGCAGTATTTT. Translation: CASSLEGQGIIDTQYF. The full variable domain, rest sourced from reference TRBV7-8 and TRBJ2-3, is GAGVSQSPRYKVAKRGQDVALRCDPISGHVSLFWYQQALGQGPEFLTYFQNEAQLDKSGLPSDRFFAERPEGSVSTLKIQRTQQEDSAVYLCASSLEGQGIIDTQYFGPGTRLTVL.